Listed below are T cell receptor beta chains from one sample, sequenced in a study of blood T cell repertoires in COVID-19. The method was immunoSEQ multiplex PCR; TCRdb's version includes in-frame clones alone and lacks a portion of them. The sample has over 85,000 clones, 84% seen once. The sample comprised peripheral blood. Receptor source: a human donor in a cohort sampled during active COVID-19. Both conserved end residues are trimmed from each CDR3.

CDR3 length	V gene	J gene	CDR3 protein
14	TRBV6-5	TRBJ2-1	ASSYMEPGGRNEQF
13	TRBV3-1/TRBV3-2	TRBJ2-7	ASSQVGGDPYEQY
11	TRBV5-1	TRBJ1-2	ASSLHANYGYT
11	TRBV5-4	TRBJ1-2	ASSFGGLYGYT
13	TRBV6-1	TRBJ2-1	ASSEASQGYDEQF
14	TRBV3-1/TRBV3-2	TRBJ2-5	ASSQEGLKVVETQY
12	TRBV14	TRBJ1-2	ASSPLGENYGYT
9	TRBV12-3/TRBV12-4	TRBJ2-3	ASSFYDTQY
13	TRBV5-6	TRBJ1-6	ASSFSGTYNSPLH
14	TRBV4-3	TRBJ2-7	ASSQIWGEDAYEQY
12	TRBV2	TRBJ2-3	ASRGGLHTDTQY
13	TRBV7-3	TRBJ2-3	ASSSIPGGVETQY
12	TRBV28	TRBJ2-5	ASSLSSAQETQY
12	TRBV28	TRBJ2-1	ASSSGGPSSEQF
13	TRBV27	TRBJ1-2	ASSLSTVRGDGYT
9	TRBV20-1	TRBJ2-3	SAPRGVAQY
12	TRBV18	TRBJ1-2	ASSRDRGQDGYT
15	TRBV4-1	TRBJ2-2	ASSQEEGAWDTGELF
14	TRBV5-1	TRBJ2-1	ASSGSSGGAENEQF
12	TRBV27	TRBJ1-2	ASSADRVRSGYT
12	TRBV7-7	TRBJ2-5	ASSSQGRRETQY
10	TRBV12-5	TRBJ2-5	ASGPSRETQY
12	TRBV6-5	TRBJ1-2	ARKRTGSSYGYT
12	TRBV7-9	TRBJ2-2	ASSLVDYTGELF
13	TRBV6-1	TRBJ2-2	ASSEGVANTGELF
10	TRBV6-5	TRBJ1-5	ASSRSNQPQH
13	TRBV6-2/TRBV6-3	TRBJ1-5	ASSRQGYGNQPQH
14	TRBV28	TRBJ2-2	ASIIGGAANTGELF
15	TRBV4-3	TRBJ2-5	ASSQDRRLAASETQY
12	TRBV19	TRBJ2-5	ASADRGSQETQY
16	TRBV28	TRBJ1-2	ANNRGRQGPERVYGYT
11	TRBV7-2	TRBJ1-2	ASSSPGGWGYT
13	TRBV4-2	TRBJ2-1	ASSPTPSSYNEQF
16	TRBV7-2	TRBJ1-6	ASSLEGNRVLSNSPLH
13	TRBV6-5	TRBJ2-5	ASILGESEIETQY
13	TRBV7-2	TRBJ2-7	ASSRARGTSYEQY
10	TRBV13	TRBJ1-1	ASRDRRTEAF
12	TRBV18	TRBJ2-3	ASSPHKGSDTQY
14	TRBV9	TRBJ2-3	ASSEPSGGPTDTQY
14	TRBV2	TRBJ1-1	ASSDRWGQRDTEAF
13	TRBV7-6	TRBJ2-7	ASTPRVGQGREQY
13	TRBV25-1	TRBJ2-1	ASSPSLAGVNEQF
12	TRBV18	TRBJ1-2	ASSSGQSIYGYT
12	TRBV6-2/TRBV6-3	TRBJ1-1	ASSYSRKNTEAF
11	TRBV2	TRBJ2-5	ASSEAEGSAQY
12	TRBV9	TRBJ1-3	ASSVGDSGNTIY
13	TRBV28	TRBJ2-3	ASSQPGSSTDTQY
12	TRBV5-1	TRBJ2-7	ASSSTSGVYEQY